The rows below give T cell receptor beta chains drawn from one sample of a study of OX40 agonist ivuxolimab in advanced cancers. Sequenced by immunoSEQ multiplex PCR; TCRdb stores in-frame clones only, minus some. The sample includes some 45,000 clones, roughly 80% of them seen just once. The sample here was CD4+ or CD8+ T cells sorted from blood, taken in a trial of the OX40 agonist ivuxolimab. These TCRs come from an adult with an advanced solid tumor such as melanoma, head and neck, liver or kidney cancer. Each CDR3 is given with its conserved first and last residue. The order of the fields is J gene, V gene, clone size, D gene, CDR3 protein, CDR3 DNA. A D gene is named only where the DNA matches it firmly. Size is stated for part of the rows, as once, few or many counts, or as a class when the clone is expanded.

J: TRBJ2-1; V: TRBV2; size: few; D: TRBD2; CDR3: CAKGLAGRRGEQFF; DNA: TGTGCCAAGGGACTAGCGGGAAGACGGGGTGAGCAGTTCTTC
J: TRBJ2-3; V: TRBV6-5; size: -; D: -; CDR3: CASSPTGWAQYF; DNA: TGTGCCAGCAGTCCCACAGGGTGGGCGCAGTATTTT
J: TRBJ2-7; V: TRBV9; size: -; D: -; CDR3: CASSVVREREQYF; DNA: TGTGCCAGCAGCGTAGTGAGGGAGAGAGAGCAGTACTTC
J: TRBJ2-3; V: TRBV10-1; size: few; D: -; CDR3: CASSDPSTDTQYF; DNA: TGCGCCAGCAGTGACCCAAGCACAGATACGCAGTATTTT
J: TRBJ2-7; V: TRBV18; size: few; D: TRBD2; CDR3: CASSPPGTSGSGEQYF; DNA: TGTGCCAGCTCACCCCCGGGGACTAGCGGGAGTGGCGAGCAGTACTTC
J: TRBJ2-7; V: TRBV6-6; size: -; D: TRBD1; CDR3: CASSTGQGPSYEQYF; DNA: TGTGCCAGCAGTACAGGACAGGGGCCTTCCTACGAGCAGTACTTC
J: TRBJ1-4; V: TRBV25-1; size: -; D: -; CDR3: CASSGGEGMGEKLFF; DNA: TGTGCCAGCAGTGGGGGGGAGGGCATGGGAGAAAAACTGTTTTTT
J: TRBJ1-1; V: TRBV7-2; size: -; D: -; CDR3: CASSLSRGTEAFF; DNA: TGTGCCAGCAGCTTAAGTCGTGGCACTGAAGCTTTCTTT
J: TRBJ1-5; V: TRBV11-2; size: -; D: -; CDR3: CASGPGGNQPQHF; DNA: TGTGCCAGCGGCCCAGGGGGCAATCAGCCCCAGCATTTT
J: TRBJ1-1; V: TRBV6-5; size: few; D: -; CDR3: CASSYQGNTEAFF; DNA: TGTGCCAGCAGTTATCAGGGGAACACTGAAGCTTTCTTT
J: TRBJ1-5; V: TRBV30; size: -; D: -; CDR3: CAWRRQGNQPQHF; DNA: TGTGCCTGGAGGCGTCAGGGAAATCAGCCCCAGCATTTT
J: TRBJ2-2; V: TRBV9; size: -; D: -; CDR3: CASGDFHTGELFF; DNA: TGTGCCAGCGGGGACTTCCACACCGGGGAGCTGTTTTTT
J: TRBJ2-7; V: TRBV5-1; size: -; D: TRBD1; CDR3: CASSWASGTGNLYEQYF; DNA: TGCGCCAGCAGCTGGGCCTCCGGGACAGGAAACCTTTACGAGCAGTACTTC
J: TRBJ1-3; V: TRBV11-3; size: -; D: TRBD1; CDR3: CASSPGQDPGNTIYF; DNA: TGTGCCAGCAGCCCGGGACAGGACCCTGGAAACACCATATATTTT
J: TRBJ2-1; V: TRBV5-4; size: -; D: TRBD1; CDR3: CASSSRRQGNNEQFF; DNA: TGTGCCAGCAGCTCCAGGAGACAGGGGAACAATGAGCAGTTCTTC
J: TRBJ2-3; V: TRBV2; size: once; D: -; CDR3: CASTYTDTQYF; DNA: TGTGCCAGCACCTACACAGATACGCAGTATTTT
J: TRBJ2-2; V: TRBV28; size: -; D: TRBD2; CDR3: CASSFGGRAPNTGELFF; DNA: TGTGCCAGCAGTTTTGGCGGGAGGGCCCCGAACACCGGGGAGCTGTTTTTT
J: TRBJ2-1; V: TRBV7-3; size: -; D: -; CDR3: CASSPSGGSYNEQFF; DNA: TGTGCCAGCAGCCCCTCTGGAGGCTCCTACAATGAGCAGTTCTTC
J: TRBJ1-1; V: TRBV25-1; size: -; D: -; CDR3: CASSEPGGARCTEAFF; DNA: TGTGCCAGCAGTGAACCGGGTGGGGCCCGATGTACTGAAGCTTTCTTT
J: TRBJ2-7; V: TRBV30; size: -; D: -; CDR3: CAWSGRAEQYF; DNA: TGTGCCTGGAGTGGACGGGCCGAGCAGTACTTC
J: TRBJ1-1; V: TRBV7-2; size: -; D: -; CDR3: CASSPSGQRIAEAFF; DNA: TGTGCCAGCAGCCCTAGCGGGCAGAGGATCGCTGAAGCTTTCTTT
J: TRBJ2-7; V: TRBV5-4; size: -; D: -; CDR3: CASSLWSGLYEQYF; DNA: TGTGCCAGCAGCTTGTGGTCCGGTCTCTACGAGCAGTACTTC
J: TRBJ2-1; V: TRBV7-9; size: -; D: -; CDR3: CASSLDTGTRSGEQFF; DNA: TGTGCCAGCAGCTTGGACACCGGGACCCGTTCGGGTGAGCAGTTCTTC
J: TRBJ1-6; V: TRBV5-6; size: -; D: TRBD1; CDR3: CASSLYGAGQGNSPLHF; DNA: TGTGCCAGCAGCTTGTATGGTGCCGGACAGGGTAATTCACCCCTCCACTTT
J: TRBJ2-1; V: TRBV5-1; size: few; D: TRBD2; CDR3: CASSLEPLGLPAGGGYNEQFF; DNA: TGCGCCAGCAGCTTGGAGCCATTGGGGCTACCCGCGGGAGGAGGCTACAATGAGCAGTTCTTC
J: TRBJ2-3; V: TRBV11-1; size: -; D: -; CDR3: CASSSPPTDTQYF; DNA: TGTGCCAGCAGCTCGCCCCCGACAGATACGCAGTATTTT
J: TRBJ2-7; V: TRBV30; size: -; D: -; CDR3: CAWGGLYEQYF; DNA: TGTGCCTGGGGGGGACTCTACGAGCAGTACTTC
J: TRBJ2-7; V: TRBV5-4; size: -; D: TRBD1; CDR3: CASTRQGAGYEQYF; DNA: TGTGCCAGCACCCGACAGGGGGCAGGCTACGAGCAGTACTTC